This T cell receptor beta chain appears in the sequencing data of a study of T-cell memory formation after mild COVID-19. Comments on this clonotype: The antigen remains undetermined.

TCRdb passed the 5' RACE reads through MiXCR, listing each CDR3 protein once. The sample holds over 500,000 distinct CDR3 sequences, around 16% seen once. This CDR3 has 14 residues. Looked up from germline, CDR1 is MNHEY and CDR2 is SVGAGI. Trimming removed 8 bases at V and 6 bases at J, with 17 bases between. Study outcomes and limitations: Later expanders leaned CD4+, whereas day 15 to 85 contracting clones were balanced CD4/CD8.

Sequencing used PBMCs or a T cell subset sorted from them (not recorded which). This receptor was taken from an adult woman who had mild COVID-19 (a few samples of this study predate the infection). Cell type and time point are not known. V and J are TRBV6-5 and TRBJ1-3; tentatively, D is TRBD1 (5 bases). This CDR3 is CASGFGGLTNTIYF. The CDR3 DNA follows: TGTGCCAGCGGATTCGGGGGGTTGACAAACACCATATATTTT.